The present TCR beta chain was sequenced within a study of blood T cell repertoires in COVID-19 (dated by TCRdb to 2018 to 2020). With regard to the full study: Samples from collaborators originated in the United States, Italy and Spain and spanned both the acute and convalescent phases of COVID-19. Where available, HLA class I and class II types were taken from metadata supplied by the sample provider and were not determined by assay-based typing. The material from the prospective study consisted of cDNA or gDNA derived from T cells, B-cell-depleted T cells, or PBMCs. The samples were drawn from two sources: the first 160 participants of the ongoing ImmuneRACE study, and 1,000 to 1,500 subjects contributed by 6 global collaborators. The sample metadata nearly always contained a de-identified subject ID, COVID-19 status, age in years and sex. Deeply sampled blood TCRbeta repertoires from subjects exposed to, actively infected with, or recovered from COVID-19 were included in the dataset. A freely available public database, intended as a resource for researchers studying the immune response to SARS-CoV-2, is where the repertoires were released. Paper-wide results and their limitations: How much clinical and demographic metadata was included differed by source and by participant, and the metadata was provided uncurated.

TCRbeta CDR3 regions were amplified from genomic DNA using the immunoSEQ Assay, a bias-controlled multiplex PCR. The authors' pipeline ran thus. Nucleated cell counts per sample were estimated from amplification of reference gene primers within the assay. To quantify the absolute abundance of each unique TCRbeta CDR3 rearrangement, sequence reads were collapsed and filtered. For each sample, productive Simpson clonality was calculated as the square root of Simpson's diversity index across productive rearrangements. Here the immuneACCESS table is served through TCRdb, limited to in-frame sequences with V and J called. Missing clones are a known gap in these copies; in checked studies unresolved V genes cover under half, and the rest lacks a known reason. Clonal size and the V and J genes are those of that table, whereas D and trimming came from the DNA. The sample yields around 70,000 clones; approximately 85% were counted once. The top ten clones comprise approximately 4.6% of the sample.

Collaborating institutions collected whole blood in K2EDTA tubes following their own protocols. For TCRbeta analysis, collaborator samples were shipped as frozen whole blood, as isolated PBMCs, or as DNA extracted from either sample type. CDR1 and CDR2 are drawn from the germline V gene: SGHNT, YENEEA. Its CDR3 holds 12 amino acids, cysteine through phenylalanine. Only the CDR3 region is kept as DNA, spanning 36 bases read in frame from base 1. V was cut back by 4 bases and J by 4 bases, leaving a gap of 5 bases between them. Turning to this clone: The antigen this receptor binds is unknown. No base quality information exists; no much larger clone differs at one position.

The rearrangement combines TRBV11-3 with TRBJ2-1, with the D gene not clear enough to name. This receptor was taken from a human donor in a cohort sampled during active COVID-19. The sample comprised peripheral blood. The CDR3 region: CASSSLYNEQFF. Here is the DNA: TGTGCCAGCAGCTCCCTTTACAATGAGCAGTTCTTC. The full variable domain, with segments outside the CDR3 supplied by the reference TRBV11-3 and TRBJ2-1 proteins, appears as EAGVVQSPRYKIIEKKQPVAFWCNPISGHNTLYWYLQNLGQGPELLIRYENEEAVDDSQLPKDRFSAERLKGVDSTLKIQPAELGDSAVYLCASSSLYNEQFFGPGTRLTVL.